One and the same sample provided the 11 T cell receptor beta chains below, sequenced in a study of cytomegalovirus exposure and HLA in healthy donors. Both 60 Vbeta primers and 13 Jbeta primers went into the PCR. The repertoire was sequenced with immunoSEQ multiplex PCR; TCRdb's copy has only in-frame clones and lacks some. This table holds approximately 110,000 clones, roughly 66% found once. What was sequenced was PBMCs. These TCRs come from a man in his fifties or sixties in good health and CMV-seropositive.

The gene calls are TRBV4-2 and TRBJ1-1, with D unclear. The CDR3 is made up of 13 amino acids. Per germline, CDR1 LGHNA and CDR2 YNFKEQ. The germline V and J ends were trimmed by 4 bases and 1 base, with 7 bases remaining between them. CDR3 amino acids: CASSLSQNTEAFF. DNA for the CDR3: TGTGCCAGCAGCCTTAGTCAGAACACTGAAGCTTTCTTT.

The CDR3 here is CASSVTGNWGEAFF. The CDR3 region has the DNA TGTGCCAGCAGTGTAACAGGGAATTGGGGTGAAGCTTTCTTT. The chain links TRBV6-1 to TRBJ1-1; tentative D call: TRBD1 (6 bases). Germline CDR1 and CDR2: MNHNS and SASEGT. With 4 bases removed from V and 7 bases from J, the gap between germline ends came to 16 bases. CDR3 size: 14 residues.

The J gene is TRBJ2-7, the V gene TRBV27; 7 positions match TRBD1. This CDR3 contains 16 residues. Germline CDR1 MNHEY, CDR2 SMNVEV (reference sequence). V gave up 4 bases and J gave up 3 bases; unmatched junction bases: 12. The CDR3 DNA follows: TGTGCCAGCAGTTCCTCAACAGGGGAAGAAGACTACGAGCAGTACTTC. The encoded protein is CASSSSTGEEDYEQYF.

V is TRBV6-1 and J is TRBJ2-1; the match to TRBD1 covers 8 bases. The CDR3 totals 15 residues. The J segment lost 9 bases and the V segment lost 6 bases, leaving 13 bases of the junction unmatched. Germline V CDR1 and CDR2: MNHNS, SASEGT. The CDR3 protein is CASSRTGGLGGEQFF. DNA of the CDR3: TGTGCCAGCAGCCGAACAGGGGGGTTAGGGGGTGAGCAGTTCTTC.

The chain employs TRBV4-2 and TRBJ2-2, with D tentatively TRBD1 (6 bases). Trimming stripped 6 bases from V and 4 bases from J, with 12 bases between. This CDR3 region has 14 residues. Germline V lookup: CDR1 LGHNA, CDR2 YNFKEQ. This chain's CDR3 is CASRVTGATGELFF. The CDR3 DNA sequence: TGTGCCAGCAGGGTGACAGGCGCCACCGGGGAGCTGTTTTTT.

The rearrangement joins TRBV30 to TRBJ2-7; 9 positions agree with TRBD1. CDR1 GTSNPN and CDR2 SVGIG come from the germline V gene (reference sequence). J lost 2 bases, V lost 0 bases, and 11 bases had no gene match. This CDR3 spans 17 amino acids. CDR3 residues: CAWSVVPGQGKPYEQYF. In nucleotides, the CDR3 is TGTGCCTGGAGTGTGGTTCCGGGACAGGGTAAACCCTACGAGCAGTACTTC. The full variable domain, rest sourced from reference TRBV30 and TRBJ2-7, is SQTIHQWPATLVQPVGSPLSLECTVEGTSNPNLYWYRQAAGRGLQLLFYSVGIGQISSEVPQNLSASRPQDRQFILSSKKLLLSDSGFYLCAWSVVPGQGKPYEQYFGPGTRLTVT.

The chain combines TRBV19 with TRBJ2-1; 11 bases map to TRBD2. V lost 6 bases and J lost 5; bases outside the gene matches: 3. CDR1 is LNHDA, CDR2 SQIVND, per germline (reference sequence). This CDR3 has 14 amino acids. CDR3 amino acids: CASRTSGTNNEQFF. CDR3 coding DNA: TGTGCCAGTAGGACTAGCGGGACTAACAATGAGCAGTTCTTC. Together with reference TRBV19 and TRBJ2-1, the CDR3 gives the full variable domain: DGGITQSPKYLFRKEGQNVTLSCEQNLNHDAMYWYRQDPGQGLRLIYYSQIVNDFQKGDIAEGYSVSREKKESFPLTVTSAQKNPTAFYLCASRTSGTNNEQFFGPGTRLTVL.

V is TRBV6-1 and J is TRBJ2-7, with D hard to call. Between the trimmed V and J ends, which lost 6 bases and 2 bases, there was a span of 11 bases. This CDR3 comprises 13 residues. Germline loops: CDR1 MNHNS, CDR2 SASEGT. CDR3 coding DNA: TGTGCCAGCAGCGCAGGTGGTCCCTACGAGCAGTACTTC. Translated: CASSAGGPYEQYF.

CDR3 amino acids: CASRSLDNYEQYF. CDR3 coding DNA: TGTGCCAGCAGGTCGTTGGACAACTACGAGCAGTACTTC. The chain employs TRBV7-3 and TRBJ2-7, with D possibly matching TRBD1 (5 bases). This CDR3 has 13 amino acids. Germline assignment: CDR1 SGHTA and CDR2 FQGTGA. Trimming took off 6 bases at V and 3 bases at J, with 12 bases between the two ends.

The DNA for the CDR3 is TGTGCCAGCAGTGCGGTCAGGGGCGCCAACACTGAAGCTTTCTTT. Translation: CASSAVRGANTEAFF. This chain joins TRBV2 and TRBJ1-1, with a possible D match to TRBD1 (6 bases). CDR1 and CDR2 from the germline V gene are SNHLY and FYNNEI. The length of the CDR3 is 15 residues. Trimming removed 4 bases from V and 2 bases from J, with 14 bases in between.

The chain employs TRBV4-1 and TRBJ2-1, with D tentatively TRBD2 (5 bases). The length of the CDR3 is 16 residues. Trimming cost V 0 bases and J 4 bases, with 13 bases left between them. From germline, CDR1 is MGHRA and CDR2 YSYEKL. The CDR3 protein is CASSQDRETRYNEQFF. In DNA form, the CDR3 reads TGCGCCAGCAGCCAAGATAGGGAGACAAGATACAATGAGCAGTTCTTC.